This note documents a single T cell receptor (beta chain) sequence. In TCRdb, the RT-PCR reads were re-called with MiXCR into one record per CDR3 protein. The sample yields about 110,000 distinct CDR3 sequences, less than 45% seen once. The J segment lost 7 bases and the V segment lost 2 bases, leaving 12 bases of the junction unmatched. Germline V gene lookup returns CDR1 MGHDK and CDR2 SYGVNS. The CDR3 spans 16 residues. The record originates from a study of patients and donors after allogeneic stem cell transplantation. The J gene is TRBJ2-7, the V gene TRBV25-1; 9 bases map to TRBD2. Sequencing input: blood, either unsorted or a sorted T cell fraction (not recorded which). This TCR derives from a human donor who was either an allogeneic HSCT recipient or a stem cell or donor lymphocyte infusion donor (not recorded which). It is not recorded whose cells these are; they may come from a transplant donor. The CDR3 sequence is CASSEALAGLFGEQYF. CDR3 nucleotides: TGTGCCAGCAGTGAAGCGCTAGCGGGACTGTTTGGGGAGCAGTACTTC.